What follows are 14 T cell receptor beta chains derived from one specimen sequenced in a study of CD8 T cells in ankylosing spondylitis. One entry per CDR3 protein, called by TCRdb with MiXCR from the 5' RACE reads. Of some 130,000 distinct CDR3 sequences listed, roughly an eighth are singletons. The source material was blood, either unsorted or a sorted T cell fraction (not recorded which). These receptors all stem from a female donor with ankylosing spondylitis or in good health (not recorded which).

There are many counts of this clonotype. The chain recombines TRBV29-1 with TRBJ1-1; 10 bases match TRBD1. The V gene end was trimmed by 4 bases and the J gene end by 5 bases; junction bases not matched to a gene: 4. The CDR3 spans 13 residues. Germline V lookup: CDR1 SQVTM, CDR2 ANQGSEA. The chain's CDR3 is CSVVGQGITEAFF. Written as DNA, the CDR3 is TGCAGCGTTGTGGGACAGGGGATAACTGAAGCTTTCTTT.

Many counts were recorded for this clonotype. The chain carries TRBV5-1 and TRBJ2-3, with D unclear. Germline V gene data show CDR1 as SGHRS and CDR2 as YFSETQ. The CDR3 consists of 15 residues. With 1 base removed from V and 6 bases from J, the gap between germline ends came to 15 bases. The CDR3 DNA reads as TGCGCCAGCAGCTTGTCAAGCGCCTTTCGGGATACGCAGTATTTT. Its translation: CASSLSSAFRDTQYF. Combining the CDR3 with reference TRBV5-1 and TRBJ2-3 gives the whole variable domain KAGVTQTPRYLIKTRGQQVTLSCSPISGHRSVSWYQQTPGQGLQFLFEYFSETQRNKGNFPGRFSGRQFSNSRSEMNVSTLELGDSALYLCASSLSSAFRDTQYFGPGTRLTVL.

The sample holds many counts of this clonotype. V gene TRBV2 combines with J gene TRBJ2-1; D uncertain. CDR3 length: 11 amino acids. Trimming removed 2 bases at V and 10 bases at J, with 6 bases between. CDR1 is SNHLY and CDR2 is FYNNEI in the germline V gene. The chain's CDR3 is CASSELGEQFF. CDR3 DNA: TGTGCCAGCAGTGAACTGGGCGAGCAGTTCTTC.

The genes are TRBV12-5 and TRBJ2-7, with D unclear. This CDR3 comprises 11 residues. Germline CDR1 reads LGHNT; CDR2 reads FRNRAP. Trimming removed 5 bases at V and 7 bases at J, with 9 bases between. In nucleotides, the CDR3 is TGTGCTAGTGGTCCTCAGACTGAGCAGTACTTC. Encoded protein: CASGPQTEQYF.

In its sample, this clonotype was seen a few times. The chain joins TRBV24-1 to TRBJ2-3; 7 nucleotides agree with TRBD2. Germline CDR1 and CDR2: KGHDR and SFDVKD. This CDR3 is 16 amino acids long. With V trimmed by 6 bases and J by 0 bases, 8 bases remained unmatched. The CDR3 coding sequence is TGTGCCACCAGTCCGGACCGCGGGGGAAGCACAGATACGCAGTATTTT. This sequence encodes CATSPDRGGSTDTQYF.

Only a few counts were recorded for this clonotype. This sequence joins TRBV20-1 and TRBJ2-7; 9 nucleotides match TRBD2. Trimming took 3 bases from V and 0 from J; bases not matched to a gene: 6. Looked up from germline, CDR1 is DFQATT and CDR2 is SNEGSKA (reference sequence). The CDR3 spans 15 residues. The CDR3 DNA reads TGCAGTGCTAGCGCTAGCGGGGTGTTCTCCTACGAGCAGTACTTC. This gives the protein CSASASGVFSYEQYF.

For this clonotype: This may arise from a read error, as a much more abundant clone is one base away. The gene calls are TRBV12-3 or TRBV12-4 and TRBJ1-2, with D possibly being TRBD1 (6 bases). The CDR3 contains 14 residues. CDR3 sequence: CASSPQTGGYGDTF. The CDR3 DNA reads TGTGCCAGCAGTCCCCAAACCGGGGGCTATGGCGACACCTTC.

The chain carries TRBV7-9 and TRBJ2-7; no reliable D call. The CDR3 is made up of 12 amino acids. V lost 6 bases and J lost 1, with 7 bases in between. Germline CDR1 is SEHNR and CDR2 is FQNEAQ (reference sequence). The CDR3 DNA follows: TGTGCCAGCAGATGGGAATCCTACGAGCAGTACTTC. Translation gives CASRWESYEQYF.

This clonotype was detected many times. The chain joins TRBV29-1 to TRBJ2-2, with D uncertain. The germline V gene encodes CDR1 SQVTM and CDR2 ANQGSEA. The CDR3 totals 12 residues. V lost 4 bases to trimming and J lost 1 base, with 4 bases between them. In DNA form, the CDR3 reads TGCAGCGTTGGGGTGAACACCGGGGAGCTGTTTTTT. Its protein product is CSVGVNTGELFF.

This clonotype has a count of ten or more. CDR3 in amino acids: CASTRPGSPEQYF. CDR3 DNA sequence: TGTGCCAGCACCCGTCCCGGAAGTCCCGAGCAGTACTTC. The rearrangement links TRBV6-1 to TRBJ2-7; D is ambiguous. The CDR3 consists of 13 residues. Germline values: CDR1 MNHNS, CDR2 SASEGT. The V end lost 7 bases, the J end lost 6 bases, and 16 bases lay between the germline ends.

This clonotype was seen ten or more times. This chain joins TRBV29-1 and TRBJ1-2; 9 nucleotides line up with TRBD1. The CDR3 runs to 13 residues. Trimming removed 7 bases from V and 7 bases from J; junction bases left unmatched: 10. From germline, CDR1 is SQVTM and CDR2 ANQGSEA. CDR3 nucleotide sequence: TGCAGCGCATACAGGGGGCTCATTGGTGGCTACACCTTC. This gives the protein CSAYRGLIGGYTF.

This clonotype was counted at least ten times. This chain uses TRBV5-4 with TRBJ2-1; 16 nucleotides align to TRBD2. Germline values: CDR1 SGHNT, CDR2 YYREEE (reference sequence). This CDR3 spans 20 amino acids. V gave up 3 bases and J gave up 4 bases; unmatched junction bases: 13. CDR3 nucleotide sequence: TGTGCCAGCAGCTCGAGAGCCGGGACTAGCGGGAGGGCGGATTACAATGAGCAGTTCTTC. This translates into CASSSRAGTSGRADYNEQFF.

This clonotype was seen only a few times. V usage is TRBV5-6 and J usage is TRBJ1-2; D perhaps matches TRBD1 (5 bases). The V end was cut by 1 base, the J end by 8 bases, with 21 bases between. CDR3 length: 16 residues. The germline V gene has CDR1 SGHDT and CDR2 YYEEEE. The CDR3 protein is CASSLISFLVQEGYTF. Written as DNA, the CDR3 is TGTGCCAGCAGCTTGATCAGTTTTTTGGTACAGGAAGGCTACACCTTC.

In this sample, this clonotype turned up many times. This chain joins TRBV4-2 and TRBJ2-1; weak D call: TRBD2 (6 bases). Germline CDR1 and CDR2: LGHNA and YNFKEQ. The CDR3 has 16 residues. V lost 1 base and J lost 2, with 12 bases in between. CDR3: CASSQVLREAYNEQFF. In DNA, the CDR3 is TGTGCCAGCAGCCAAGTTTTGCGGGAAGCCTACAATGAGCAGTTCTTC.